The rows below give T cell receptor beta chains drawn from one sample of a study of cytomegalovirus exposure and HLA in healthy donors. TCRdb's table, derived via immunoSEQ multiplex PCR, lists solely in-frame clones and lacks some. The sample contains 150,000 to 200,000 clones, approximately 84% of which appear only once. Sequenced material: PBMCs. These TCRs come from a female donor in good health and CMV-seronegative. CDR3s include the opening cysteine and the closing phenylalanine or tryptophan.

cdr3_aa: CASSTLGGSGGYGYTF
v_call: TRBV7-2

cdr3_aa: CASSLGSGGEKDTQYF
v_call: TRBV11-2

cdr3_aa: CASSLRQETQYF
v_call: TRBV28

cdr3_aa: CAISSSGTSGSYTGELFF
v_call: TRBV10-3

cdr3_aa: CASSEWAGGRDYGYTF
v_call: TRBV25-1

cdr3_aa: CASRGTSGSYNEQFF
v_call: TRBV27

cdr3_aa: CASSSGAVSYEQYF
v_call: TRBV5-4

cdr3_aa: CASSHPGTSGGNSYNEQFF
v_call: TRBV13

cdr3_aa: CASSFLAGSNTGELFF
v_call: TRBV27

cdr3_aa: CASSALAGGYNEQFF
v_call: TRBV6-1

cdr3_aa: CASSFRRREATEAFF
v_call: TRBV9

cdr3_aa: CASIHPGLDTGELFF
v_call: TRBV2

cdr3_aa: CASSTLAGRQTQYF
v_call: TRBV5-4

cdr3_aa: CASSLGLAGADTQYF
v_call: TRBV7-6

cdr3_aa: CAWSVLRQGGTAFF
v_call: TRBV30

cdr3_aa: CASSLQQGAKDTQYF
v_call: TRBV7-3

cdr3_aa: CASRMRSLLDTQYF
v_call: TRBV27

cdr3_aa: CASSLAAVGSYNEQFF
v_call: TRBV5-4

cdr3_aa: CASSLAGIYDEQYF
v_call: TRBV14

cdr3_aa: CATSSPRDSPLHF
v_call: TRBV15

cdr3_aa: CASSYPSTPFDTYSNQPQHF
v_call: TRBV28

cdr3_aa: CASSFIRGGTDTQYF
v_call: TRBV28

cdr3_aa: CASSLQGALGYTF
v_call: TRBV7-9

cdr3_aa: CASSLELASDTQYF
v_call: TRBV11-2

cdr3_aa: CASSLPRGSTDTQYF
v_call: TRBV5-5

cdr3_aa: CASRWDSDQPQHF
v_call: TRBV7-2

cdr3_aa: CASGSQVYNSPLHF
v_call: TRBV12-5

cdr3_aa: CASSATRNTEAFF
v_call: TRBV2

cdr3_aa: CASSHGQGLNQPQHF
v_call: TRBV6-1

cdr3_aa: CASSWGTGSYEQYF
v_call: TRBV5-1

cdr3_aa: CASRGRVGQPQHF
v_call: TRBV19

cdr3_aa: CAISESNPRFANTGELFF
v_call: TRBV10-3

cdr3_aa: CASDSGTGGEPQHF
v_call: TRBV6-6

cdr3_aa: CASSVTGGGTEAFF
v_call: TRBV9